A selection of T cell receptor beta chains follows, all from one sample in a study of T cell responses to AZD1222 COVID-19 vaccine. This table comes from immunoSEQ multiplex PCR, and its TCRdb copy is limited to in-frame clones, with some not included. The table lists roughly 150,000 clones, 90% of them singletons. The source was peripheral blood, collected 28 days after the second AZD1222 dose. Receptors were obtained from an adult who received the AZD1222 COVID-19 vaccine. CDR3s leave out the opening cysteine and the closing phenylalanine or tryptophan.

V gene,J gene,CDR3 protein
TRBV15,TRBJ1-1,AISRRTEAF
TRBV6-5,TRBJ1-5,ASSPGGYGQPQH
TRBV5-4,TRBJ1-1,ASSPWDQRDTEAF
TRBV5-1,TRBJ1-1,ASSLAGDRKPEAF
TRBV7-6,TRBJ2-1,ASSSRTSGGAKF
TRBV4-1,TRBJ2-1,ASSQGIKSVDEQF
TRBV11-2,TRBJ1-1,ASSLERGTEAF
TRBV5-1,TRBJ1-2,ASSADSSLVEGYT
TRBV5-1,TRBJ1-5,ASSLADTDLSNQPQH
TRBV7-8,TRBJ1-3,ASSPGSTSGNTIY
TRBV18,TRBJ1-4,ASSLQGDTNEKLF
TRBV3-1/TRBV3-2,TRBJ1-3,ASSPAGQGAPY
TRBV6-5,TRBJ2-7,ASSYDRLTYEQY
TRBV7-8,TRBJ2-5,ASSLEVPSGQETQY
TRBV6-6,TRBJ2-7,ASSPLYEQY
TRBV7-9,TRBJ1-6,ASSSDTGFSPLH
TRBV19,TRBJ1-5,ASSIGDYRGMGSNQPQH
TRBV5-1,TRBJ1-1,ASSLQGYTEAF
TRBV12-3/TRBV12-4,TRBJ1-1,ASSLIGVTEAF
TRBV19,TRBJ2-1,ASSIVAGAYNEQF
TRBV30,TRBJ1-5,AWSVQGGNQPQH
TRBV12-3/TRBV12-4,TRBJ1-1,ASKTQGNTEAF
TRBV2,TRBJ1-3,ASSPNGGTGWNTIY
TRBV7-2,TRBJ2-4,ASSFGTNNIQY
TRBV19,TRBJ2-2,ASSLMNTGELF
TRBV3-1/TRBV3-2,TRBJ2-1,ASSLTSGGIYNEQF
TRBV30,TRBJ1-5,AWNGGQINQPQH
TRBV7-2,TRBJ2-7,ASSYRGGTSSYEQY
TRBV30,TRBJ1-4,AGGAGSGEKLF
TRBV10-1,TRBJ1-1,ASGRGTEAF
TRBV2,TRBJ2-7,ASSPSPSGAYEQY
TRBV14,TRBJ2-7,ASRLTSGAGEQY
TRBV11-2,TRBJ1-2,ASRPVRDSTNYGYT
TRBV19,TRBJ2-3,ASSIPSGSTDTQY
TRBV7-8,TRBJ1-6,ASSLAQGVNSPLH
TRBV20-1,TRBJ2-5,SAIKSETQY
TRBV5-5,TRBJ2-1,ASSLRVLGAGYNEQF
TRBV12-3/TRBV12-4,TRBJ1-4,ASSHPPVEKLF
TRBV5-4,TRBJ1-2,ASSLETGVVRGYT
TRBV5-1,TRBJ1-2,ASSLEHRGKEGYT
TRBV19,TRBJ2-7,ASSWGGPPYEQY
TRBV3-1/TRBV3-2,TRBJ2-7,ASSQGGGARYEQY
TRBV19,TRBJ1-5,ASEAVPYSNQPQH
TRBV12-3/TRBV12-4,TRBJ1-2,ASSWTGYGYT
TRBV7-9,TRBJ1-3,ASSLSYGNTIY
TRBV28,TRBJ1-2,ASRTPGTGNGYT
TRBV10-2,TRBJ1-2,ASSETLPGQGLYGYT
TRBV7-8,TRBJ2-5,ASSLGRQQETQY
TRBV30,TRBJ2-2,AWSPSLLSDTGELF
TRBV6-1,TRBJ1-1,ASSESRGLMNTEAF
TRBV2,TRBJ1-1,ASSEDVNTEAF
TRBV7-2,TRBJ1-2,ASSFHRENT